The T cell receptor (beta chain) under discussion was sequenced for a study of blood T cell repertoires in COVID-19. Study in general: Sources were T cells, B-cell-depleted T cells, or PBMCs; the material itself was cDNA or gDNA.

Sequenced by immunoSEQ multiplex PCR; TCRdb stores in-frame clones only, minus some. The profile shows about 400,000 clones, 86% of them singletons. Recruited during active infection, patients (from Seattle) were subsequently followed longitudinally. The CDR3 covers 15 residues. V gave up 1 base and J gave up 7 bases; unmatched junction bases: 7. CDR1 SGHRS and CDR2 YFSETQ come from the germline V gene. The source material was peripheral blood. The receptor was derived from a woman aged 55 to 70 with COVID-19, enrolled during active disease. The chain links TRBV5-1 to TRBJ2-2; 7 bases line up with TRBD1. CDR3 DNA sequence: TGCGCCAGCAGCTTGACCACAGGGGACAACGGGGAGCTGTTTTTT. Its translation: CASSLTTGDNGELFF.